Listed here are 17 T cell receptor beta chains from one sample, sequenced in a study of shared clonotypes between healthy human individuals. Generated by immunoSEQ multiplex PCR, the TCRdb table keeps only in-frame clones and is missing some. The sample yields around 1,100,000 clones, roughly 77% seen once. Sequencing was carried out using memory CD4+ T cells from PBMCs. Subset given: CD45RA-negative fraction. The receptors derive from a man between 18 and 29 years old in good health. Some clones in this sample may be carry-over from other donors' samples.

This clone was recorded only once. A much larger clone differs from this one at a single base, so this may be a read error. This chain uses TRBV6-6 with TRBJ1-1, with D uncertain. The germline V gene has CDR1 MNHNY and CDR2 SVGAGI (reference sequence). Trimming shortened V by 0 bases and J by 0 bases, and 8 bases separated the two germline ends. This CDR3 contains 15 residues. In DNA form, the CDR3 reads TGTGCCAGCAGTTACTCGACCAGATTGAACACTGAAGCTTTCTTT. It is translated as CASSYSTRLNTEAFF.

J is TRBJ2-7 and V is TRBV5-1; maybe TRBD1 (6 bases). Deletions cut 2 bases from V and 3 bases from J, with 12 bases between. The CDR3 has 14 residues. Germline-derived CDR1 and CDR2 are SGHRS and YFSETQ. The DNA of the CDR3 is TGCGCCAGCAGCTTTGTAGACAGGAGCTACGAGCAGTACTTC. As protein: CASSFVDRSYEQYF.

A note on this clone: Other nucleotide sequences from this sample produce the same CDR3. V usage is TRBV28 and J usage is TRBJ2-7, with D unclear. The V end was cut by 4 bases, the J end by 1 base, with 5 bases between. This CDR3 has 12 residues. Germline V gives CDR1 MDHEN, CDR2 SYDVKM. CDR3 residues: CASSSLSYEQYF. The CDR3 DNA reads TGTGCCAGCAGTTCCCTATCCTACGAGCAGTACTTC.

The rearrangement joins TRBV7-2 to TRBJ2-2; maybe TRBD1 (6 bases). V was shortened by 4 bases and J by 4 bases, with 16 bases between the two germline ends. In germline, CDR1 is SGHTA, CDR2 FQGNSA. This CDR3 contains 16 residues. The CDR3 nucleotides read TGTGCCAGCAGCTCGAGACCCAGGGGTTCCACCGGGGAGCTGTTTTTT. As protein: CASSSRPRGSTGELFF.

The V gene is TRBV6-5, the J gene TRBJ2-3, with TRBD2 as a possible D gene (5 bases). Germline lookup yields CDR1 MNHEY and CDR2 SVGAGI. The CDR3 is made up of 12 amino acids. V lost 7 bases and J lost 4, with 9 bases in between. CDR3 in DNA: TGTGCCAGCACTAGTAGCGCAGATACGCAGTATTTT. This codes for CASTSSADTQYF.

Regarding this clone: The sample holds other DNA sequences that translate to the same CDR3. V usage is TRBV7-8 and J usage is TRBJ1-1, with 9 bases identical to TRBD1. CDR3 length: 14 residues. After removal of 3 bases from V and 1 base from J, the junction contained 0 bases not matched to a gene. CDR1 is SGHVS, CDR2 FQNEAQ, per germline. Here the CDR3 reads CASSLGQGNTEAFF. The CDR3 nucleotides read TGTGCCAGCAGCTTGGGACAGGGGAACACTGAAGCTTTCTTT.

In its sample, this clone was seen a few times. The chain recombines TRBV10-3 with TRBJ1-5, with 7 bases lining up with TRBD1. V lost 10 bases and J lost 5; bases outside the gene matches: 8. Germline V CDR1 and CDR2: ENHRY, SYGVKD. CDR3 length equals 13 residues. CDR3 loop: CATTGTADQPQHF. In DNA form, the CDR3 reads TGTGCCACGACAGGGACAGCAGATCAGCCCCAGCATTTT.

The V call is TRBV15, the J call TRBJ2-3; D may match TRBD1 or TRBD2 (5 bases each). The ends were cut back, 5 bases at V and 5 bases at J, with 17 bases in the middle. From germline, CDR1 is LNHNV and CDR2 YYDKDF (reference sequence). The CDR3 contains 15 residues. For the CDR3, the DNA is TGTGCCACCAGCGAGGGGAACGTGGGGGTAGATACGCAGTATTTT. The encoded protein is CATSEGNVGVDTQYF. The whole variable domain, filled in from reference TRBV15 and TRBJ2-3, reads DAMVIQNPRYQVTQFGKPVTLSCSQTLNHNVMYWYQQKSSQAPKLLFHYYDKDFNNEADTPDNFQSRRPNTSFCFLDIRSPGLGDTAMYLCATSEGNVGVDTQYFGPGTRLTVL.

This clone showed up just once. This rearrangement joins TRBV7-2 to TRBJ2-7, with D uncertain. Trimming left V 5 bases short and J 4 bases short, with 12 bases between. This CDR3 comprises 13 residues. Per germline, CDR1 SGHTA and CDR2 FQGNSA. The CDR3 DNA sequence: TGTGCCAGCAGCCCACAAAGGATATACGAGCAGTACTTC. Its protein product is CASSPQRIYEQYF.

The chain links TRBV27 to TRBJ2-5; the D gene is possibly TRBD1 (5 bases). CDR3 length: 11 amino acids. In germline, CDR1 is MNHEY, CDR2 SMNVEV (reference sequence). Trimming removed 10 bases from V and 5 bases from J, with 11 bases in between. DNA of the CDR3: TGTGCCACCAACCAGGGTGAGACCCAGTACTTC. Its translation is CATNQGETQYF.

The rearrangement uses TRBV4-1 and TRBJ1-5; maybe TRBD1 (5 bases). The CDR3 consists of 17 residues. With 3 bases removed from V and 1 base from J, the gap between germline ends came to 16 bases. Germline V gene lookup returns CDR1 MGHRA and CDR2 YSYEKL. Here the CDR3 DNA reads TGCGCCAGCAGCCATGATCCGGGACTCAGAAGCAATCAGCCCCAGCATTTT. This translates into CASSHDPGLRSNQPQHF.

Worth noting for this clone: Other DNA sequences in the sample encode the same CDR3. The V call is TRBV9, the J call TRBJ2-2; a weak D match, TRBD2 (6 bases). The CDR3 consists of 14 residues. V lost 0 bases, J lost 7 bases, and 10 bases lay in between. Germline V gene lookup returns CDR1 SGDLS and CDR2 YYNGEE. This chain's CDR3 is CASSVVGGIGELFF. The CDR3 bases are TGTGCCAGCAGCGTAGTCGGGGGAATCGGGGAGCTGTTTTTT. Full variable domain (missing parts from reference TRBV9 and TRBJ2-2): DSGVTQTPKHLITATGQRVTLRCSPRSGDLSVYWYQQSLDQGLQFLIQYYNGEERAKGNILERFSAQQFPDLHSELNLSSLELGDSALYFCASSVVGGIGELFFGEGSRLTVL.

This clone was recorded at least ten times. The chain couples TRBV4-1 to TRBJ2-5; the D is unclear. V lost 0 bases to trimming and J lost 4 bases, with 9 bases between them. The CDR3 sequence is 14 residues long. CDR1 is MGHRA and CDR2 is YSYEKL in the germline V gene. Here the CDR3 reads CASSQDAVLETQYF. In nucleotides, the CDR3 is TGCGCCAGCAGCCAAGATGCGGTTTTAGAGACCCAGTACTTC.

The chain has TRBV10-3 and TRBJ2-3; the D gene is possibly TRBD2 (5 bases). There are 16 residues in the CDR3. V was pared by 3 bases and J by 4 bases, with 17 bases between. In germline, CDR1 is ENHRY, CDR2 SYGVKD. This CDR3 is CAISDIGKEVPDTQYF. CDR3 bases: TGTGCCATCAGTGACATCGGGAAGGAGGTGCCAGATACGCAGTATTTT.

Worth noting for this clone: The sample has other DNA sequences that encode this CDR3 too. The chain is built from TRBV5-4 and TRBJ2-1; no definite D call. Germline assignment: CDR1 SGHNT and CDR2 YYREEE (reference sequence). The V end lost 0 bases, the J end lost 0 bases, and 7 bases lay between the germline ends. CDR3 size: 15 residues. The CDR3 loop reads CASSLAGSSYNEQFF. Written as DNA, the CDR3 is TGTGCCAGCAGCTTGGCCGGAAGCTCCTACAATGAGCAGTTCTTC. Using reference TRBV5-4 and TRBJ2-1 for the parts outside the CDR3, the full variable domain is ETGVTQSPTHLIKTRGQQVTLRCSSQSGHNTVSWYQQALGQGPQFIFQYYREEENGRGNFPPRFSGLQFPNYSSELNVNALELDDSALYLCASSLAGSSYNEQFFGPGTRLTVL.

This rearrangement joins TRBV5-5 to TRBJ1-2, with unresolved D. In germline, CDR1 is SGHKS, CDR2 YYEKEE (reference sequence). The length of the CDR3 is 16 residues. V lost 2 bases and J lost 5, with 19 bases in between. The CDR3 sequence: CASSFGDRERVYGYTF. CDR3 nucleotide sequence: TGTGCCAGCAGCTTTGGAGACCGGGAACGGGTGTATGGCTACACCTTC.

The V gene is TRBV28, the J gene TRBJ2-7; 7 positions agree with TRBD2. This CDR3 comprises 14 residues. J was trimmed by 1 base and V by 5 bases; bases with no gene match: 5. Germline CDR1 and CDR2: MDHEN and SYDVKM. As DNA, the CDR3 is TGTGCCAGCAGTCACCATAGCGGGTCCTACGAGCAGTACTTC. Translated, it gives CASSHHSGSYEQYF.